These 25 T cell receptor beta chains originate from one sample sequenced in a study of response to subunit inactivated influenza vaccine (dated by TCRdb to the late 2010s). Preparation of the library involved RT-PCR. Sequencing instrument: Illumina HiSeq 2500. The public reads were quality trimmed at Q25 with fastp and then assembled into clones with MiXCR by TCRdb, keeping productive beta chains. All rows with the same CDR3 protein become a single entry with the most common DNA and genes. Recorded for this sample are hundreds of thousands of distinct CDR3 sequences; around 11% of them occurred a single time. Together, the top ten hold 11% of the sample. The same sample was also studied in work on T cells expressing NK-cell markers. The second publication reports: TCR beta cDNA libraries were prepared using 5'RACE template switching, which introduced a universal primer site and unique molecular identifiers.

The source material was PBMCs from blood, sampled on the day of vaccination. These receptor sequences come from a man over 45 who received an inactivated influenza vaccine. Donor details come from another sample of the same person, matched by shared clones.

The J gene is TRBJ2-1, the V gene TRBV5-1; no definite D call. This CDR3 is 13 amino acids long. The germline gives CDR1 SGHRS, CDR2 YFSETQ. V was shortened by 0 bases and J by 6 bases, with 7 bases between the two germline ends. CDR3 sequence: CASSLAGFNEQFF. In DNA form, the CDR3 reads TGCGCCAGCAGCTTGGCTGGATTCAATGAGCAGTTCTTC.

This clonotype showed up just a few times. The genes are TRBV12-3 or TRBV12-4 and TRBJ2-7, with 7 bases identical to TRBD1. This CDR3 has 13 residues. Germline trimming cut 8 bases from V and 2 bases from J; bases unmatched to any gene: 6. The chain's CDR3 is CASGDSATYEQYF. CDR3 DNA sequence: TGTGCCAGCGGGGACAGTGCGACCTACGAGCAGTACTTC.

This clonotype was counted only a few times. The rearrangement joins TRBV7-8 to TRBJ1-6; 8 nucleotides agree with TRBD1. Germline V CDR1 and CDR2: SGHVS, FQNEAQ. J gave up 5 bases and V 2 bases, and 5 bases lay outside the gene matches. This CDR3 has 16 amino acids. CDR3 DNA: TGTGCCAGCAGCTTACTGGACAGGGCTAATAATTCACCCCTCCACTTT. As protein: CASSLLDRANNSPLHF.

A few counts support this clonotype. V and J are TRBV7-2 and TRBJ1-5, with TRBD1 identical over 8 bases. Germline-derived CDR1 and CDR2 are SGHTA and FQGNSA. J gave up 5 bases and V 3 bases, and 6 bases lay outside the gene matches. The CDR3 covers 15 residues. CDR3 sequence reads: CASSFAGGFDQPQHF. The CDR3 DNA is TGTGCCAGCAGCTTTGCAGGGGGCTTCGATCAGCCCCAGCATTTT.

This clonotype occurred a few times. The chain couples TRBV4-1 to TRBJ2-7; possibly TRBD1 for D (6 bases). V gave up 0 bases and J gave up 2 bases, with 11 bases separating them. This CDR3 region has 15 residues. CDR1 and CDR2 (germline): MGHRA, YSYEKL. The CDR3 reads CASSQDVNRAYEQYF. The CDR3 bases are TGCGCCAGCAGCCAAGATGTGAACAGGGCCTACGAGCAGTACTTC.

This clonotype is a singleton in its sample. The genes are TRBV13 and TRBJ2-6; 10 nucleotides align to TRBD2. V shed 7 bases and J 5 bases; nucleotides not matched to a gene: 14. The CDR3 has 18 residues. CDR1 and CDR2 (germline): PRHDT, FYEKMQ (reference sequence). DNA of the CDR3: TGTGCCAGCACCGTAGCGGGAGGCTTAGCTAGCTGGGCCAACGTCCTGACTTTC. It yields the protein CASTVAGGLASWANVLTF.

In its sample, this clonotype was seen many times. The gene calls are TRBV5-1 and TRBJ2-3; no clear D gene. Deletions cut 0 bases from V and 0 bases from J, with 8 bases between. The CDR3 runs 15 residues. Germline lookup yields CDR1 SGHRS and CDR2 YFSETQ. CDR3 loop: CASSLDGPSTDTQYF. The CDR3 coding sequence is TGCGCCAGCAGCTTGGATGGACCAAGCACAGATACGCAGTATTTT.

The V gene is TRBV4-3, the J gene TRBJ2-3; TRBD1 or TRBD2 may be the D gene (5 bases each). This CDR3 is 15 amino acids long. With 1 base removed from V and 5 bases from J, the gap between germline ends came to 13 bases. Germline values: CDR1 LGHNA, CDR2 YSLEER. The CDR3 bases are TGCGCCAGCAGCCAAGCGCCCGGGGACCAAGATACGCAGTATTTT. Protein: CASSQAPGDQDTQYF.

The chain uses TRBV7-9 and TRBJ2-1; 8 positions match TRBD2. Germline loops: CDR1 SEHNR, CDR2 FQNEAQ (reference sequence). Trimming removed 5 bases from V and 2 bases from J; junction bases left unmatched: 11. The length of the CDR3 is 17 residues. This CDR3 reads CASSPRGVAGPYNEQFF. The CDR3 DNA is TGTGCCAGCAGCCCGAGGGGCGTAGCGGGGCCCTACAATGAGCAGTTCTTC. Filled out from reference TRBV7-9 and TRBJ2-1, the complete variable domain reads DTGVSQNPRHKITKRGQNVTFRCDPISEHNRLYWYRQTLGQGPEFLTYFQNEAQLEKSRLLSDRFSAERPKGSFSTLEIQRTEQGDSAMYLCASSPRGVAGPYNEQFFGPGTRLTVL.

This clonotype was observed a few times. This chain joins TRBV28 and TRBJ1-1; 9 nucleotides match TRBD1. Germline V CDR1 and CDR2: MDHEN, SYDVKM. The CDR3 sequence is 14 residues long. Trimming at V came to 5 bases and at J to 10 bases, leaving 11 bases not matched to a gene. The CDR3 sequence: CASSLRTGETGAFF. CDR3 nucleotides: TGTGCCAGCAGTCTAAGGACAGGGGAAACAGGAGCTTTCTTT.

This clonotype has just a few counts. This chain joins TRBV6-2 or TRBV6-3 and TRBJ2-2; unclear D gene. V was shortened by 8 bases and J by 5 bases, with 24 bases between the two germline ends. CDR3 length equals 17 residues. Germline V gene lookup returns CDR1 MNHEY and CDR2 SVGEGT. CDR3 coding DNA: TGTGCCAGCTCGGAGCTCTTGCGGTCACGTCAGACCGGGGAGCTGTTTTTT. This codes for CASSELLRSRQTGELFF.

V is TRBV9 and J is TRBJ2-4; no reliable D call. The germline V and J ends were trimmed by 0 bases and 1 base, with 5 bases remaining between them. The germline CDR1 and CDR2 sequences are SGDLS and YYNGEE. This CDR3 is built from 14 residues. As DNA, the CDR3 is TGTGCCAGCAGCGTAGGTGGGGCCAAAAACATTCAGTACTTC. Translation: CASSVGGAKNIQYF.

Worth noting for this clonotype: A read error may account for a junction end that differs from germline. The V call is TRBV5-1, the J call TRBJ2-1; possibly TRBD1 for D (6 bases). Germline assignment: CDR1 SGHRS and CDR2 YFSETQ. This CDR3 is 16 amino acids long. CDR3 protein: CASSLGGGLSFNEQFF. CDR3 DNA: TGCGCCAGCAGCTTGGGAGGGGGATTGTCCTTCAATGAGCAGTTCTTC.

The rearrangement uses TRBV5-6 and TRBJ2-6, with D unclear. V lost 4 bases and J lost 0, with 8 bases in between. Germline CDR1 and CDR2: SGHDT and YYEEEE. The CDR3 has 15 residues. The CDR3 protein is CASSLRNSGANVLTF. CDR3 nucleotide sequence: TGTGCCAGCAGCCTAAGGAACTCTGGGGCCAACGTCCTGACTTTC.

The rearrangement links TRBV5-1 to TRBJ2-1; possible D gene TRBD2, 6 bases. Germline-derived CDR1 and CDR2 are SGHRS and YFSETQ. This CDR3 region has 14 residues. V lost 9 bases, J lost 9 bases, and 22 bases lay in between. The CDR3 nucleotides are TGCGCCACTAACCCGGGAACTGGAGCGGGTGAGCAGTTCTTC. As protein: CATNPGTGAGEQFF.

This clonotype has a handful of counts. The chain employs TRBV12-3 or TRBV12-4 and TRBJ2-4; tentatively, D is TRBD1 (5 bases). The V and J ends lost 1 base and 8 bases respectively, with 15 bases between them. This CDR3 spans 15 amino acids. The DNA of the CDR3 is TGTGCCAGCAGTTTAGAGGCAGGGCTTTTTCACATTCAGTACTTC. Translated, it gives CASSLEAGLFHIQYF.

A few counts support this clonotype. The chain is built from TRBV11-2 and TRBJ1-5, with 9 bases aligning to TRBD1. Germline lookup yields CDR1 SGHAT and CDR2 FQNNGV. The ends lost 6 bases at V and 7 bases at J; junction bases unmatched: 7. The CDR3 loop spans 14 amino acids. The CDR3 sequence: CASSWTGEGQPQHF. DNA for the CDR3: TGTGCCAGCAGTTGGACAGGGGAAGGGCAGCCCCAGCATTTT.

This clonotype has a count of ten or more. This chain's CDR3 is CATSRGGTERNYGYTF. The CDR3 nucleotides read TGTGCCACCAGCAGAGGGGGGACAGAACGTAACTATGGCTACACCTTC. The chain combines TRBV15 with TRBJ1-2; 7 bases are shared with TRBD1. Unmatched junction bases numbered 6, after V lost 1 base and J lost 1 base. The CDR3 runs to 16 residues. Germline V CDR1 and CDR2: LNHNV, YYDKDF (reference sequence).

The rearrangement uses TRBV7-3 and TRBJ2-7, with a possible D match to TRBD1 (6 bases). CDR1 SGHTA and CDR2 FQGTGA come from the germline V gene. The CDR3 spans 15 residues. The ends were cut back, 0 bases at V and 6 bases at J, with 15 bases in the middle. The CDR3 loop is CASSLTSGRGAEQYF. The CDR3 DNA follows: TGTGCCAGCAGCTTAACCTCAGGCAGGGGCGCCGAGCAGTACTTC.

The CDR3 sequence: CASSMTPRGPYEQYF. For the CDR3, the DNA is TGTGCCAGTAGTATGACTCCCAGGGGTCCCTACGAGCAGTACTTC. V usage is TRBV19 and J usage is TRBJ2-7, with a possible D match to TRBD1 (6 bases). Deletions cut 3 bases from V and 2 bases from J, with 14 bases between. From germline, CDR1 is LNHDA and CDR2 SQIVND (reference sequence). CDR3 length: 15 residues. The full variable domain, rest sourced from reference TRBV19 and TRBJ2-7, is DGGITQSPKYLFRKEGQNVTLSCEQNLNHDAMYWYRQDPGQGLRLIYYSQIVNDFQKGDIAEGYSVSREKKESFPLTVTSAQKNPTAFYLCASSMTPRGPYEQYFGPGTRLTVT.

This clonotype was counted many times. The chain joins TRBV29-1 to TRBJ1-2, with D possibly matching TRBD1 (6 bases). Between the trimmed V and J ends, which lost 4 bases and 8 bases, there was a span of 11 bases. This CDR3 comprises 11 residues. Germline-derived CDR1 and CDR2 are SQVTM and ANQGSEA. As DNA, the CDR3 is TGCAGCGTTGTGTGGGGGGGCGGCTACACCTTC. It encodes CSVVWGGGYTF.

This clonotype was detected a few times. The chain links TRBV7-2 to TRBJ1-6; the match to TRBD1 covers 10 bases. There are 16 residues in the CDR3. Germline V gives CDR1 SGHTA, CDR2 FQGNSA. J was trimmed by 11 bases and V by 5 bases; bases with no gene match: 12. The CDR3 bases are TGTGCCAGCAGCCCTTACCCGGGACAGGGGTCTGCACCCCTCCACTTT. Translated, it gives CASSPYPGQGSAPLHF. Full variable domain (rest looked up from reference TRBV7-2 and TRBJ1-6): GAGVSQSPSNKVTEKGKDVELRCDPISGHTALYWYRQSLGQGLEFLIYFQGNSAPDKSGLPSDRFSAERTGGSVSTLTIQRTQQEDSAVYLCASSPYPGQGSAPLHFGNGTRLTVT.

Only a few counts were recorded for this clonotype. The chain joins TRBV10-3 to TRBJ2-7, with 7 bases that match TRBD2. Germline V CDR1 and CDR2: ENHRY, SYGVKD. V shed 3 bases, J shed 3 bases, and the junction held 5 bases outside the gene matches. The CDR3 is made up of 14 amino acids. The CDR3 loop reads CAISETSANYEQYF. CDR3 bases: TGTGCCATCAGTGAAACTAGCGCCAACTACGAGCAGTACTTC.

The genes are TRBV20-1 and TRBJ2-4; D perhaps matches TRBD2 (6 bases). The CDR3 contains 16 residues. The V gene's germline CDR1 is DFQATT and CDR2 SNEGSKA (reference sequence). The V gene lost 0 bases and the J gene lost 1 base, with 13 bases spanning the gap. The DNA of the CDR3 is TGCAGTGCTAGAGATCTTGGGGAGGTCGCCAAAAACATTCAGTACTTC. This encodes CSARDLGEVAKNIQYF.

This clonotype was counted many times. This chain links TRBV12-3 or TRBV12-4 with TRBJ2-1; D is unresolved. V was shortened by 3 bases and J by 4 bases, with 4 bases between the two germline ends. This CDR3 has 12 residues. This chain's CDR3 is CASSFEYNEQFF. As DNA, the CDR3 is TGTGCCAGCAGTTTTGAGTACAATGAGCAGTTCTTC.